A single sample is the source of the 27 T cell receptor beta chains below, sequenced in a study of response to subunit inactivated influenza vaccine. In TCRdb, the RT-PCR reads were re-called with MiXCR into one record per CDR3 protein. The table shows over 400,000 distinct CDR3 sequences, with approximately 10% occurring only once. The sequenced sample was PBMCs from blood, obtained 40 to 50 days after vaccination. These receptors all come from a middle-aged man who received an inactivated influenza vaccine.

The chain uses TRBV29-1 and TRBJ1-6, with 10 bases fitting TRBD1. V was clipped by 4 bases and J by 6 bases; unmatched bases: 3. CDR1 is SQVTM and CDR2 is ANQGSEA in the germline V gene. The CDR3 runs to 14 residues. CDR3 DNA: TGCAGCGTTGCGACAGGGGGCGGTAATTCACCCCTCCACTTT. Encoded protein: CSVATGGGNSPLHF.

Concerning this clonotype: Since a much larger clone is just one base distant, this may be a read error. The V gene is TRBV2, the J gene TRBJ2-7; D may be TRBD1 or TRBD2 (6 bases each). V was trimmed by 6 bases and J by 7 bases, leaving 25 bases between them. The CDR3 spans 16 residues. CDR1 is SNHLY and CDR2 is FYNNEI in the germline V gene. CDR3 nucleotide sequence: TGTGCCAGCAGGGGGGGCCGGGGCAGTGGGCCTTTGGAGCAGTACTTC. It is translated as CASRGGRGSGPLEQYF.

The chain recombines TRBV12-3 or TRBV12-4 with TRBJ1-1; D possibly corresponds to TRBD1 (5 bases). The CDR3 runs 13 residues. Trimming pared 4 bases from V and 6 bases from J, leaving 12 bases between. DNA of the CDR3: TGTGCCAGCAGTTCAATCCGGGGCGCTGAAGCTTTCTTT. Its translation is CASSSIRGAEAFF.

The sample holds many counts of this clonotype. This rearrangement joins TRBV7-8 to TRBJ2-4; D might be TRBD1 (6 bases). The CDR3 runs to 14 residues. V shed 4 bases and J shed 8 bases, with 15 bases lying between them. CDR1 and CDR2 (germline): SGHVS, FQNEAQ. The CDR3 DNA follows: TGTGCCAGCAGCTCCCTTTTCAGGGGCGACATTCAGTACTTC. Its translation: CASSSLFRGDIQYF.

This clonotype was counted a few times. CDR3 in amino acids: CSATKRGGIDTQYF. The DNA of the CDR3 is TGCAGTGCTACCAAGAGGGGGGGCATAGATACGCAGTATTTT. The rearrangement uses TRBV20-1 and TRBJ2-3, with a possible D match to TRBD2 (7 bases). Germline V gene sequence: CDR1 DFQATT, CDR2 SNEGSKA (reference sequence). Trimming took 4 bases from V and 5 from J, leaving 16 bases between them. CDR3 size: 14 residues.

A few counts support this clonotype. The chain has TRBV12-3 or TRBV12-4 and TRBJ2-6; D is possibly TRBD1 (5 bases). The CDR3 runs to 15 residues. The ends were cut back, 6 bases at V and 1 base at J, with 10 bases in the middle. The CDR3 sequence is CASRDTASGANVLTF. The CDR3 DNA sequence: TGTGCCAGCAGGGACACAGCTTCTGGGGCCAACGTCCTGACTTTC.

This clonotype was detected only a few times. The J gene is TRBJ1-1, the V gene TRBV18, with 9 positions matching TRBD1. Germline V gene sequence: CDR1 KGHSH, CDR2 LQKENI. J lost 4 bases, V lost 3 bases, and 6 bases had no gene match. The CDR3 sequence is 15 residues long. The CDR3 is CASSPRDRESTEAFF. CDR3 in DNA: TGTGCCAGCTCACCCCGGGACAGGGAGAGCACTGAAGCTTTCTTT. The variable domain in full, completed from reference TRBV18 and TRBJ1-1, reads NAGVMQNPRHLVRRRGQEARLRCSPMKGHSHVYWYRQLPEEGLKFMVYLQKENIIDESGMPKERFSAEFPKEGPSILRIQQVVRGDSAAYFCASSPRDRESTEAFFGQGTRLTVV.

The chain has TRBV29-1 and TRBJ2-4, with TRBD2 matching over 7 bases. CDR1 is SQVTM and CDR2 is ANQGSEA in the germline V gene. This CDR3 is 17 amino acids long. V was pared by 4 bases and J by 0 bases, with 12 bases of the junction left unmatched. As DNA, the CDR3 is TGCAGCGTTGTGGGAGGGTACGTGGGATTAGCCAAAAACATTCAGTACTTC. Translation gives CSVVGGYVGLAKNIQYF.

This clonotype was recorded at least ten times. V gene TRBV20-1 combines with J gene TRBJ2-6; TRBD1 might be the D (5 bases). Germline V lookup: CDR1 DFQATT, CDR2 SNEGSKA (reference sequence). The V end lost 2 bases, the J end lost 4 bases, and 9 bases lay between the germline ends. The CDR3 runs to 14 residues. Here the CDR3 reads CSARMGLGANVLTF. In DNA form, the CDR3 reads TGCAGTGCTAGAATGGGGCTCGGGGCCAACGTCCTGACTTTC.

Here the CDR3 reads CASSLVLAGVAGELFF. The CDR3 DNA sequence: TGTGCCAGCAGCTTAGTACTAGCGGGAGTGGCCGGGGAGCTGTTTTTT. The gene calls are TRBV7-8 and TRBJ2-2; 11 nucleotides match TRBD2. The length of the CDR3 is 16 residues. Germline-derived CDR1 and CDR2 are SGHVS and FQNEAQ. Trimming cost V 1 base and J 6 bases; bases outside gene matches: 4.

The chain has TRBV9 and TRBJ2-1; D not certain. Germline-derived CDR1 and CDR2 are SGDLS and YYNGEE. Trimming took off 0 bases at V and 6 bases at J, with 13 bases between the two ends. The CDR3 extends over 15 amino acids. CDR3 sequence (DNA): TGTGCCAGCAGCGTAGAGGGTAGAGCAGTCAATGAGCAGTTCTTC. Translated: CASSVEGRAVNEQFF.

This clonotype was seen ten or more times. The chain employs TRBV20-1 and TRBJ2-5; no definite D call. V was cut by 2 bases and J by 5 bases, with 6 bases left in between. Germline-derived CDR1 and CDR2 are DFQATT and SNEGSKA (reference sequence). The CDR3 has 11 amino acids. CDR3 coding DNA: TGCAGTGCTAGACACATGGAGACCCAGTACTTC. Its protein product is CSARHMETQYF.

This clonotype was found many times. V and J are TRBV12-3 or TRBV12-4 and TRBJ2-1; 9 bases line up with TRBD2. V was pared by 2 bases and J by 0 bases, with 2 bases of the junction left unmatched. The CDR3 has 16 amino acids. The CDR3 region is CASSLLAGSSYNEQFF. The DNA for the CDR3 is TGTGCCAGCAGTTTACTAGCGGGAAGCTCCTACAATGAGCAGTTCTTC.

This clonotype has ten or more counts. The chain combines TRBV12-3 or TRBV12-4 with TRBJ1-2, with a possible D match to TRBD1 (5 bases). V lost 4 bases and J lost 4, with 13 bases in between. CDR3 length: 14 amino acids. The CDR3 DNA reads TGTGCCAGCAGTTCGCGACAGCGAGGCTATGGCTACACCTTC. This sequence encodes CASSSRQRGYGYTF.

The chain carries TRBV28 and TRBJ1-1; 7 positions match TRBD1. This CDR3 region has 15 residues. J gave up 3 bases and V 5 bases, and 9 bases lay outside the gene matches. The V gene's germline CDR1 is MDHEN and CDR2 SYDVKM. The CDR3 nucleotides are TGTGCCAGCAGTCCGCTGACAGGGACGGACACTGAAGCTTTCTTT. Translating gives CASSPLTGTDTEAFF.

This sequence joins TRBV6-5 and TRBJ2-3, with D tentatively TRBD1 (6 bases). The germline V gene has CDR1 MNHEY and CDR2 SVGAGI. The germline V and J ends were trimmed by 6 bases and 9 bases, with 13 bases remaining between them. The CDR3 has 12 amino acids. The CDR3 DNA reads TGTGCCAGCAGAGTAACCCAGGGGACGCAGTATTTT. Translating gives CASRVTQGTQYF.

As DNA, the CDR3 is TGTGCCAGCACCCTAGGGACTAAAGAGACCCAGTACTTC. It specifies CASTLGTKETQYF. V usage is TRBV12-3 or TRBV12-4 and J usage is TRBJ2-5; 7 nucleotides align to TRBD2. This CDR3 spans 13 amino acids. V gave up 7 bases and J gave up 3 bases; unmatched junction bases: 5.

This clonotype was detected only a few times. J is TRBJ2-7 and V is TRBV10-2, with 13 bases identical to TRBD2. V lost 2 bases, J lost 2 bases, and 6 bases stayed unmatched. In germline, CDR1 is WSHSY, CDR2 SAAADI. This CDR3 is 17 amino acids long. CDR3 region: CASSEITSGGAPYEQYF. The CDR3, as DNA: TGCGCCAGCAGTGAGATAACTAGCGGGGGGGCTCCCTACGAGCAGTACTTC.

A few counts support this clonotype. Here the CDR3 reads CASTPRVKGDYEQYF. The CDR3 DNA reads as TGTGCCAGCACCCCGAGGGTTAAGGGGGACTACGAGCAGTACTTC. The chain has TRBV6-2 or TRBV6-3 and TRBJ2-7, with a possible D match to TRBD1 (6 bases). Germline CDR1 MNHEY, CDR2 SVGEGT. Trimming shortened V by 7 bases and J by 3 bases, and 19 bases separated the two germline ends. There are 15 residues in the CDR3.

This clonotype was counted at least ten times. The chain joins TRBV10-3 to TRBJ1-6, with 8 bases identical to TRBD1. The trim removed 4 bases at V and 8 bases at J, leaving 1 base unmatched. Germline assignment: CDR1 ENHRY and CDR2 SYGVKD. There are 13 residues in the CDR3. The CDR3 sequence is CAISGQGHSPLHF. The DNA for the CDR3 is TGTGCCATCAGTGGACAGGGGCATTCACCCCTCCACTTT.

The chain recombines TRBV7-3 with TRBJ2-1, with D possibly called TRBD1 or TRBD2 (6 bases each). The germline V gene has CDR1 SGHTA and CDR2 FQGTGA. The CDR3 covers 14 residues. V shed 1 base and J shed 4 bases, with 8 bases lying between them. CDR3 in amino acids: CASSLKGGYNEQFF. Here the CDR3 DNA reads TGTGCCAGCAGCTTAAAGGGGGGTTACAATGAGCAGTTCTTC.

The chain joins TRBV4-3 to TRBJ1-1; possible D gene TRBD1, 5 bases. V shed 0 bases and J shed 6 bases, with 14 bases lying between them. This CDR3 contains 15 residues. Germline CDR1 and CDR2: LGHNA and YSLEER. The CDR3 DNA reads as TGCGCCAGCAGCCAAGAGGCCTCAGGGTGGGCTGAAGCTTTCTTT. It translates to CASSQEASGWAEAFF.

This clonotype was found many times. This chain joins TRBV7-9 and TRBJ2-2; D not certain. Trimming cost V 5 bases and J 6 bases, with 16 bases left between them. The CDR3 is made up of 15 amino acids. The germline CDR1 and CDR2 sequences are SEHNR and FQNEAQ (reference sequence). CDR3 loop: CASSRGPVLSGELFF. Here the CDR3 DNA reads TGTGCCAGCAGCCGAGGACCCGTACTATCCGGGGAGCTGTTTTTT.

This clonotype has a handful of counts. The chain is built from TRBV10-3 and TRBJ1-5, with D perhaps matching TRBD1 (6 bases). Trimming cost V 6 bases and J 7 bases, with 13 bases left between them. The CDR3 runs to 13 residues. Germline V gene sequence: CDR1 ENHRY, CDR2 SYGVKD. The CDR3 sequence: CAISRDKGQPQHF. DNA of the CDR3: TGTGCCATCAGCCGGGACAAGGGACAGCCCCAGCATTTT.

In this sample, this clonotype turned up many times. The CDR3 protein is CASSEGLVARNEQYF. The CDR3 DNA sequence: TGCGCCAGCAGTGAGGGGCTGGTGGCTCGCAACGAGCAGTACTTC. This rearrangement joins TRBV10-1 to TRBJ2-7; D gene uncertain. This CDR3 has 15 residues. Trimming took 2 bases from V and 5 from J, leaving 16 bases between them. From germline, CDR1 is WNHNN and CDR2 SYGVQD (reference sequence).

This sequence joins TRBV4-1 and TRBJ1-6; D remains unclear. V was clipped by 0 bases and J by 8 bases, with 8 bases between them. The CDR3 extends over 14 amino acids. CDR1 is MGHRA, CDR2 YSYEKL, per germline. This CDR3 reads CASSQEIIDSPLHF. The CDR3 nucleotides read TGCGCCAGCAGCCAAGAGATAATTGATTCACCCCTCCACTTT.

The chain recombines TRBV7-2 with TRBJ2-3, with D unresolved. V was cut by 4 bases and J by 2 bases, with 7 bases left in between. The V gene's germline CDR1 is SGHTA and CDR2 FQGNSA. The CDR3 runs to 13 residues. The CDR3 DNA follows: TGTGCCAGCAGCTACCTGTACACAGATACGCAGTATTTT. Amino acid sequence: CASSYLYTDTQYF.